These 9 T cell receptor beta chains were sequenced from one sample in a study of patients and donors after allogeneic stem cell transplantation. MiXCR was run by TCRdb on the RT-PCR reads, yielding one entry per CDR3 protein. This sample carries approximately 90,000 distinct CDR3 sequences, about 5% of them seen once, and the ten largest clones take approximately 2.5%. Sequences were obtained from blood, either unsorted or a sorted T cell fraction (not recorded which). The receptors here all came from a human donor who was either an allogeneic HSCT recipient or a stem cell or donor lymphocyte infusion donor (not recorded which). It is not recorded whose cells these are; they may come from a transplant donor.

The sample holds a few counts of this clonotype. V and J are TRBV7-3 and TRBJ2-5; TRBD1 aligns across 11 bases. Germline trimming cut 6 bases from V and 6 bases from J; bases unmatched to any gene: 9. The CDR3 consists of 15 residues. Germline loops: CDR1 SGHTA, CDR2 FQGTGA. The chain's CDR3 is CASSWTGGARQTQYF. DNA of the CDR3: TGTGCCAGCAGTTGGACAGGGGGCGCGAGGCAGACCCAGTACTTC.

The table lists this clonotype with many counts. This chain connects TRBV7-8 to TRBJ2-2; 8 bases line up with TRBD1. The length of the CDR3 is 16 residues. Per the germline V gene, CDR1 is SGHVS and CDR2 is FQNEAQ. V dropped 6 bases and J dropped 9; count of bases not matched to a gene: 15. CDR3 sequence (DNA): TGTGCCAGCAGAGAAGGCAGGGGGCGCGGTGAGAGGGAGCTGTTTTTT. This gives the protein CASREGRGRGERELFF.

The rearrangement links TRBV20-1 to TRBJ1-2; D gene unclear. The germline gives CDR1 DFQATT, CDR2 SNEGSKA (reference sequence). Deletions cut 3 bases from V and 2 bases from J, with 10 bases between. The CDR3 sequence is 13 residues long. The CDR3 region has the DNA TGCAGTGCTAGTGGCGGGCAGAACTATGGCTACACCTTC. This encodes CSASGGQNYGYTF.

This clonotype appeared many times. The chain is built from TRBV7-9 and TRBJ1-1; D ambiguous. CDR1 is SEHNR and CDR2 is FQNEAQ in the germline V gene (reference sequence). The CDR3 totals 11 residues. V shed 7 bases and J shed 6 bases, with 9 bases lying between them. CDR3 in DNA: TGTGCCAGCACTCTGATGGCTGAAGCTTTCTTT. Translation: CASTLMAEAFF.

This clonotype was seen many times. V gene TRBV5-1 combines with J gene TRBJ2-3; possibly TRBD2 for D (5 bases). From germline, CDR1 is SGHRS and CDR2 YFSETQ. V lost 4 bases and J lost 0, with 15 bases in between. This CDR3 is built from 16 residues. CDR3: CASSPMRAASTDTQYF. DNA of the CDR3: TGCGCCAGCAGCCCGATGAGAGCGGCTAGCACAGATACGCAGTATTTT.

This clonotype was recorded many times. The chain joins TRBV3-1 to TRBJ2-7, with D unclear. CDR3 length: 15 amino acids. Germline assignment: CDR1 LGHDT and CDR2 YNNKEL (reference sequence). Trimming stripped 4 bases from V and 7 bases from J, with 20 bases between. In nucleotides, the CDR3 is TGTGCCAGCAGCCCCACCGCCGGGCCCATGGGGGAGCAGTACTTC. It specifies CASSPTAGPMGEQYF.

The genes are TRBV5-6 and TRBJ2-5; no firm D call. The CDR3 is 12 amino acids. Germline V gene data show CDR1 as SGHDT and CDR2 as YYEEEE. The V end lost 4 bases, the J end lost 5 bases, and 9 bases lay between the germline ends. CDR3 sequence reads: CASSGVRETQYF. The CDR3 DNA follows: TGTGCCAGCAGCGGGGTCCGGGAGACCCAGTACTTC. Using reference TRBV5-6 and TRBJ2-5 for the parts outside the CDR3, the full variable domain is DAGVTQSPTHLIKTRGQQVTLRCSPKSGHDTVSWYQQALGQGPQFIFQYYEEEERQRGNFPDRFSGHQFPNYSSELNVNALLLGDSALYLCASSGVRETQYFGPGTRLLVL.

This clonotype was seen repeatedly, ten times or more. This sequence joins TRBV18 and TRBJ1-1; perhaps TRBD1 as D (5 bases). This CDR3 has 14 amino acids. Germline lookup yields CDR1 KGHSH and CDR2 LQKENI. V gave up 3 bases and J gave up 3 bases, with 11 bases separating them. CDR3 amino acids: CASSPTDLDTEAFF. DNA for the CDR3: TGTGCCAGCTCACCGACAGACCTTGACACTGAAGCTTTCTTT.

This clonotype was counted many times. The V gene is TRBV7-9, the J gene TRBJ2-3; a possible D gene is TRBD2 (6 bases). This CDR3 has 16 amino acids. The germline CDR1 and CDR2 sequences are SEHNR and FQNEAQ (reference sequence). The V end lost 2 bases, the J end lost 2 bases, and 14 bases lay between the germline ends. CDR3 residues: CASSLLASAYTDTQYF. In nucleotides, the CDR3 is TGTGCCAGCAGCTTACTCGCTAGCGCTTACACAGATACGCAGTATTTT.